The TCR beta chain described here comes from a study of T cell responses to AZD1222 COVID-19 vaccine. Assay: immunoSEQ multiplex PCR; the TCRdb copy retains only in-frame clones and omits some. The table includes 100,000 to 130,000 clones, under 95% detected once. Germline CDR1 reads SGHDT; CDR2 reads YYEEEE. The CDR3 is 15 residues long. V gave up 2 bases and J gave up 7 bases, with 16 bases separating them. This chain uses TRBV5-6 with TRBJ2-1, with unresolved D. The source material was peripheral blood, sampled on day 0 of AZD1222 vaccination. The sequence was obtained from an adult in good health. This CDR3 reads CASSFSLRQRNEQFF. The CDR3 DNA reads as TGTGCCAGCAGCTTCTCATTACGACAACGAAATGAGCAGTTCTTC.